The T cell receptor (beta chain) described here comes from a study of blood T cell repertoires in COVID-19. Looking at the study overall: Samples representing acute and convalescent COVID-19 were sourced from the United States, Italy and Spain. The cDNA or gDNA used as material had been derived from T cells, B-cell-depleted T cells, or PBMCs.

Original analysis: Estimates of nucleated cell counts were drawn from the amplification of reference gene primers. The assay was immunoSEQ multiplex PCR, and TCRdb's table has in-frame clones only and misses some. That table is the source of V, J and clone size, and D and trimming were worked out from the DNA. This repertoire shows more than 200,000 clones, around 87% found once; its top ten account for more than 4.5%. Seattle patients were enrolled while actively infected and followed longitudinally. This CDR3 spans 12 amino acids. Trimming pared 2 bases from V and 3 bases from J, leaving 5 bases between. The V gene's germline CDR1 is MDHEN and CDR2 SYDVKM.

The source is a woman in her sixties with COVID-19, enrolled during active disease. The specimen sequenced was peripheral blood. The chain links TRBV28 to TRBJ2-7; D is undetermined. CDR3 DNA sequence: TGTGCCAGCAGTTTAGTTCGCTACGAGCAGTACTTC. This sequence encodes CASSLVRYEQYF. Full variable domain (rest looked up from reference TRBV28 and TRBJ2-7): DVKVTQSSRYLVKRTGEKVFLECVQDMDHENMFWYRQDPGLGLRLIYFSYDVKMKEKGDIPEGYSVSREKKERFSLILESASTNQTSMYLCASSLVRYEQYFGPGTRLTVT.